The 21 T cell receptor beta chains below come from one sample, sequenced in a study of T cells in Graves' hyperthyroidism and ophthalmopathy (dated by TCRdb to between 2019 and 2020). Library generation was performed with multiplex PCR. TCRdb shows the sequencer as Illumina HiSeq 2000. The TCR beta CDR3 regions were amplified from RNA transcripts. For the first round of RT-PCR on the TCR CDR3, the HTBI primer set was used together with the Qiagen OneStep RT-PCR kit. TCRdb's own reprocessing of the public reads used fastp at Q25 and MiXCR and kept productive beta chains. All rows with the same CDR3 protein become a single entry with the most common DNA and genes. The sample profile shows a few hundred thousand distinct CDR3 sequences; roughly an eighth of them were found once. The top ten hold 5.3% of the sample. Material for sequencing was blood. The receptors come from a woman aged 18-29 years with Graves' hyperthyroidism.

V and J are TRBV9 and TRBJ1-2; D remains ambiguous. Germline CDR1 SGDLS, CDR2 YYNGEE. The V and J ends lost 4 bases and 4 bases respectively, with 17 bases between them. The CDR3 is 15 residues long. DNA of the CDR3: TGTGCCAGCAGCCATGAGGGTGACGGAAGCTATGGCTACACCTTC. Its protein is CASSHEGDGSYGYTF. Full variable domain (missing parts from reference TRBV9 and TRBJ1-2): DSGVTQTPKHLITATGQRVTLRCSPRSGDLSVYWYQQSLDQGLQFLIQYYNGEERAKGNILERFSAQQFPDLHSELNLSSLELGDSALYFCASSHEGDGSYGYTFGSGTRLTVV.

This clonotype occurred a few times. The chain couples TRBV5-8 to TRBJ2-2; 7 bases map to TRBD1. The CDR3 extends over 14 amino acids. J gave up 6 bases and V 6 bases, and 8 bases lay outside the gene matches. Germline assignment: CDR1 SGHTS and CDR2 YDEGEE. CDR3 sequence reads: CASNPGQLSGELFF. The CDR3 DNA reads TGTGCCAGCAACCCGGGACAGCTGTCCGGGGAGCTGTTTTTT.

This clonotype has just a few counts. The rearrangement uses TRBV19 and TRBJ1-2, with TRBD1 identical over 8 bases. V lost 7 bases and J lost 3; bases outside the gene matches: 7. Germline V gene data show CDR1 as LNHDA and CDR2 as SQIVND (reference sequence). The CDR3 covers 14 residues. The CDR3 sequence is CASIPRGQDYGYTF. The CDR3 DNA sequence: TGTGCCAGTATCCCCCGGGGACAGGACTATGGCTACACCTTC.

This clonotype was recorded many times. V usage is TRBV6-2 or TRBV6-3 and J usage is TRBJ2-1, with TRBD2 identical over 8 bases. Germline V lookup: CDR1 MNHEY, CDR2 SVGEGT. The ends lost 5 bases at V and 5 bases at J; junction bases unmatched: 2. The CDR3 has 13 amino acids. The CDR3 DNA follows: TGTGCCAGCAGTGGACTAGCCCACAATGAGCAGTTCTTC. It encodes CASSGLAHNEQFF.

This clonotype was detected only a few times. V and J are TRBV18 and TRBJ1-4; D remains ambiguous. The CDR3 length is 18 residues. Trimming stripped 1 base from V and 6 bases from J, with 21 bases between. CDR1 KGHSH and CDR2 LQKENI come from the germline V gene. The CDR3 DNA sequence: TGTGCCAGCTCACCACTGTCGACCGCTACCGGTACTTATGAAAAACTGTTTTTT. It specifies CASSPLSTATGTYEKLFF.

The count of this clonotype is one. A read error may produce the germline difference seen at one junction end. V usage is TRBV5-1 and J usage is TRBJ2-1; D might be TRBD2 (6 bases). The CDR3 has 13 residues. CDR1 is SGHRS, CDR2 YFSETQ, per germline. CDR3 nucleotide sequence: TGCGCCACCAGCTTGGTGGCGGGGAATGAGCAGTTCTTC. Protein product: CATSLVAGNEQFF.

This clonotype was detected ten times or more. The chain uses TRBV29-1 and TRBJ1-1, with D hard to call. Trimming took off 3 bases at V and 0 bases at J, with 11 bases between the two ends. CDR3 length equals 14 residues. Germline CDR1 and CDR2: SQVTM and ANQGSEA. The CDR3 sequence: CSVELLRMNTEAFF. The CDR3 DNA is TGCAGCGTTGAGCTCCTGCGGATGAACACTGAAGCTTTCTTT.

The sample holds many counts of this clonotype. The chain combines TRBV7-2 with TRBJ2-1; 11 bases align to TRBD2. This CDR3 comprises 15 residues. The V gene end was trimmed by 5 bases and the J gene end by 9 bases; junction bases not matched to a gene: 9. Per the germline V gene, CDR1 is SGHTA and CDR2 is FQGNSA. DNA of the CDR3: TGTGCCAGCAGCCGGGAGGATAGCGGGAGGGGTGAGCAGTTCTTC. This codes for CASSREDSGRGEQFF.

This clonotype was observed at least ten times. The J gene is TRBJ2-7, the V gene TRBV28, with D maybe TRBD2 (6 bases). The CDR3 covers 14 residues. The germline gives CDR1 MDHEN, CDR2 SYDVKM. V lost 5 bases to trimming and J lost 7 bases, with 18 bases between them. The CDR3 region has the DNA TGTGCCAGCAGTCTCCTAGCGCGGCTTGGGGAGCAGTACTTC. This codes for CASSLLARLGEQYF.

The sample holds a few counts of this clonotype. The rearrangement links TRBV19 to TRBJ1-2; D may be TRBD1 (6 bases). Germline-derived CDR1 and CDR2 are LNHDA and SQIVND (reference sequence). The CDR3 is made up of 13 amino acids. V was pared by 10 bases and J by 1 base, with 13 bases between. DNA of the CDR3: TGTGCCAACCTTGACAGGTTTAACTATGGCTACACCTTC. The encoded protein is CANLDRFNYGYTF.

This clonotype was counted many times. The chain links TRBV13 to TRBJ2-7, with 9 bases matching TRBD1. CDR3 length: 14 amino acids. After removal of 5 bases from V and 7 bases from J, the junction contained 9 bases not matched to a gene. Germline V CDR1 and CDR2: PRHDT, FYEKMQ (reference sequence). Here the CDR3 reads CASSHSGQGWEQYF. In DNA form, the CDR3 reads TGTGCCAGCAGCCATAGCGGACAGGGGTGGGAGCAGTACTTC.

This clonotype was recorded at least ten times. This chain links TRBV5-1 with TRBJ2-7; weak D call: TRBD1 (5 bases). V lost 0 bases to trimming and J lost 2 bases, with 9 bases between them. This CDR3 region has 14 residues. Germline V gene sequence: CDR1 SGHRS, CDR2 YFSETQ. In nucleotides, the CDR3 is TGCGCCAGCAGCTTGGACAGGACCACCTACGAGCAGTACTTC. This gives the protein CASSLDRTTYEQYF.

A word on this clonotype: A much larger clone lies a single base off, so this may be a read error. This chain uses TRBV18 with TRBJ2-7; no reliable D call. CDR1 is KGHSH and CDR2 is LQKENI in the germline V gene. The CDR3 loop spans 13 amino acids. Trimming stripped 8 bases from V and 4 bases from J, with 15 bases between. CDR3 DNA: TGTGCCAGCGCCCCCATAACAGAGTACGAGCAGTACTTC. Amino acids: CASAPITEYEQYF.

The chain is built from TRBV19 and TRBJ1-1, with TRBD1 matching 7 bases. The CDR3 totals 15 residues. CDR1 is LNHDA and CDR2 is SQIVND in the germline V gene (reference sequence). The V segment lost 1 base and the J segment 5 bases; nucleotides outside the gene matches: 7. CDR3 in DNA: TGTGCCAGTAGTATAGGCAACAGGGGAATGACTGAAGCTTTCTTT. Its protein is CASSIGNRGMTEAFF.

This clonotype was detected ten times or more. The J gene is TRBJ2-1, the V gene TRBV6-1; 7 bases match TRBD2. V was pared by 0 bases and J by 6 bases, with 2 bases of the junction left unmatched. Germline V CDR1 and CDR2: MNHNS, SASEGT. There are 14 residues in the CDR3. The CDR3 sequence: CASSEAGGSNEQFF. CDR3 DNA: TGTGCCAGCAGTGAAGCCGGGGGGAGCAATGAGCAGTTCTTC.

The rearrangement links TRBV5-6 to TRBJ1-2; D unresolved. V lost 0 bases and J lost 6, with 12 bases in between. CDR1 and CDR2 from the germline V gene are SGHDT and YYEEEE. The CDR3 runs to 14 residues. The CDR3 DNA is TGTGCCAGCAGCTTGGGGTGGGGAACTGATGGCTACACCTTC. The encoded protein is CASSLGWGTDGYTF.

There are many counts of this clonotype. The CDR3 region is CASSCRWTSGTSSCSYEQYF. The CDR3 nucleotides are TGTGCCAGCAGTTGCCGATGGACTAGCGGGACGTCGTCTTGCTCCTACGAGCAGTACTTC. This rearrangement joins TRBV6-1 to TRBJ2-7, with 12 bases identical to TRBD2. The CDR3 sequence is 20 residues long. Germline CDR1 and CDR2: MNHNS and SASEGT. J lost 0 bases, V lost 5 bases, and 17 bases had no gene match.

This clonotype was seen at least ten times. V gene TRBV7-9 combines with J gene TRBJ1-5, with D perhaps TRBD1 (6 bases). The V end lost 7 bases, the J end lost 5 bases, and 9 bases lay between the germline ends. This CDR3 region has 12 residues. Germline CDR1 and CDR2: SEHNR and FQNEAQ (reference sequence). The DNA for the CDR3 is TGTGCCAGCAACAAGGGGGATCAGCCCCAGCATTTT. This translates into CASNKGDQPQHF.

This clonotype was recorded at least ten times. The J gene is TRBJ2-7, the V gene TRBV28; the D gene is possibly TRBD2 (5 bases). Germline-derived CDR1 and CDR2 are MDHEN and SYDVKM. The ends were cut back, 6 bases at V and 0 bases at J, with 18 bases in the middle. The length of the CDR3 is 16 residues. DNA for the CDR3: TGTGCCAGCAGCAAGAACGCCAGGAGGAGCTCCTACGAGCAGTACTTC. Translation gives CASSKNARRSSYEQYF.

As for this clonotype: The junction departs from the called germline gene at one end, perhaps through a read error. V and J are TRBV7-3 and TRBJ2-7; 9 positions agree with TRBD1. Germline CDR1 SGHTA, CDR2 FQGTGA. The CDR3 contains 15 residues. The CDR3 nucleotides are TGTGCCAGCAGGACACCGGGACAGGGAACCTACGGGCAGTACTTC. Its protein is CASRTPGQGTYGQYF.

At least ten counts were recorded for this clonotype. The CDR3 coding sequence is TGCAGTGTGCGGGGATTCAGTGATGAGCAGTTCTTC. Translating gives CSVRGFSDEQFF. V usage is TRBV20-1 and J usage is TRBJ2-1, with D tentatively TRBD2 (6 bases). The CDR3 runs 12 residues. Germline CDR1 is DFQATT and CDR2 is SNEGSKA (reference sequence). The V end lost 7 bases, the J end lost 8 bases, and 15 bases lay between the germline ends.